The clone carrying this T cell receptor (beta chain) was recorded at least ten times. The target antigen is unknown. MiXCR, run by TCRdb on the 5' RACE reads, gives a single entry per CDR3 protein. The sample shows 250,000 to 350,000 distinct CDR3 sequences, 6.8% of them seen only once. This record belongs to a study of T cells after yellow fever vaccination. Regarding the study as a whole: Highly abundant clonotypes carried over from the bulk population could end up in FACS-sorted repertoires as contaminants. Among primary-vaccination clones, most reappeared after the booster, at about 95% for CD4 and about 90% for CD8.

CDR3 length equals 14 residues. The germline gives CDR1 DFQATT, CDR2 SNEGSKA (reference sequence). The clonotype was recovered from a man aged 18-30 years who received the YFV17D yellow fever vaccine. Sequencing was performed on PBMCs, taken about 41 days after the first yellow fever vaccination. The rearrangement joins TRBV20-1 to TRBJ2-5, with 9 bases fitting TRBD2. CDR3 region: CSAGTSPDGGTQYF. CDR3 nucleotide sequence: TGCAGCGCCGGGACTAGCCCTGATGGAGGGACCCAGTACTTC.